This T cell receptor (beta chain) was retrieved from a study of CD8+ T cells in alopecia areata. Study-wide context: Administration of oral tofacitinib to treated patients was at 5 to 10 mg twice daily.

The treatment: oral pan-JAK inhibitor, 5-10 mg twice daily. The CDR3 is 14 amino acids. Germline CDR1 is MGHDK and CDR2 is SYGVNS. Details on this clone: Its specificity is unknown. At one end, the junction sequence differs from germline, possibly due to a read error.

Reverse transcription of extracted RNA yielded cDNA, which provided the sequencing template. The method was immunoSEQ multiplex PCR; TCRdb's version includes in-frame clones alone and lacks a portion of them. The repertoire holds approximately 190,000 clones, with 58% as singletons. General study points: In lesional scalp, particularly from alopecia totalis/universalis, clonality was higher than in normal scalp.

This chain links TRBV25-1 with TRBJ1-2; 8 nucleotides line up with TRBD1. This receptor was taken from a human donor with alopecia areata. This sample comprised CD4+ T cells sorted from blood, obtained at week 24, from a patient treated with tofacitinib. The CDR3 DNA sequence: TGTGCCAGCAGTGGCCCGTTGCAGGGGGCTTTCTCTTTCTTC. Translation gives CASSGPLQGAFSFF.